Listed below are T cell receptor beta chains from one sample, sequenced in a study of shared clonotypes between healthy human individuals. Clones were sequenced by immunoSEQ multiplex PCR, and TCRdb holds only the in-frame ones, with some missing. The table lists about 1 million clones, more than 65% of them singletons. The sample consisted of memory CD4+ T cells sorted from blood. These receptors came from a man between 18 and 29 years old in good health. Both conserved end residues are part of each CDR3. Fields, in order: CDR3 protein, CDR3 DNA, V gene, clone size, D gene, J gene. D genes are given only for firm matches. Not all rows give a size; the values are once, few, many and, for expanded clones, a class.

CASRDRGEAFF TGTGCCAGCAGGGACAGGGGTGAAGCTTTCTTT TRBV28 - TRBD1 TRBJ1-1
CACRPSNSYEQYF TGTGCCTGCCGGCCATCTAACTCCTACGAGCAGTACTTC TRBV30 - - TRBJ2-7
CASSFGQGLREQYF TGTGCCAGCAGTTTCGGACAGGGGCTGAGGGAGCAGTACTTC TRBV6-1 once TRBD1 TRBJ2-7
CASSRDGSYTF TGTGCCAGCAGCCGGGACGGCAGCTACACCTTC TRBV6-6 - - TRBJ1-2
CASSLLGSSGNTIYF TGTGCCAGCAGTTTACTTGGCAGCTCTGGAAACACCATATATTTT TRBV28 - - TRBJ1-3
CASSLARVPQPYEQYF TGTGCCAGCAGCTTAGCTCGGGTACCCCAACCCTACGAGCAGTACTTC TRBV11-2 many - TRBJ2-7
CASSLGASGRWYEQFF TGTGCCAGCAGCTTAGGGGCTAGCGGGAGGTGGTATGAGCAGTTCTTC TRBV11-2 - TRBD2 TRBJ2-1
CASRVQGANTEAFF TGTGCCAGCAGAGTACAGGGCGCGAACACTGAAGCTTTCTTT TRBV28 - - TRBJ1-1
CASSLAGGSYSEQYF TGTGCCAGCAGCTTAGCGGGGGGGAGCTACAGCGAGCAGTACTTC TRBV7-3 few TRBD2 TRBJ2-7
CASSPSGTGGKETQYF TGTGCCAGCAGCCCATCAGGGACAGGGGGCAAAGAGACCCAGTACTTC TRBV7-9 once TRBD1 TRBJ2-5
CASSQALAGYNEQFF TGTGCCAGCAGCCAAGCACTAGCGGGGTACAATGAGCAGTTCTTC TRBV4-2 few TRBD2 TRBJ2-1
CASSFSPRAATQYF TGCGCCAGCAGTTTTAGTCCCCGGGCAGCTACGCAGTATTTT TRBV10-2 - - TRBJ2-3
CASSSRGASGTYNEQFF TGTGCCAGCAGCTCCAGGGGGGCTAGCGGGACCTACAATGAGCAGTTCTTC TRBV11-2 - TRBD2 TRBJ2-1
CASSEGGPRAFF TGTGCCAGCAGTGAAGGAGGACCCAGGGCTTTCTTT TRBV6-1 many - TRBJ1-1
CASSRGRATQYF TGTGCCAGTAGTCGGGGGAGGGCGACCCAGTACTTC TRBV19 - TRBD2 TRBJ2-5
CASSPHSNEQFF TGCGCCAGCAGCCCTCACTCGAATGAGCAGTTCTTC TRBV4-3 once - TRBJ2-1
CASSQAPGQGAYGYTF TGCGCCAGCAGCCAAGCTCCGGGACAGGGGGCCTATGGCTACACCTTC TRBV4-3 once TRBD1 TRBJ1-2
CASSSGDPRPPYGYTF TGCGCCAGCAGCTCGGGGGACCCCAGGCCTCCATATGGCTACACCTTC TRBV5-1 - - TRBJ1-2
CAKKRGPQETQYF TGTGCCAAAAAACGGGGCCCCCAAGAGACCCAGTACTTC TRBV21-1 - - TRBJ2-5
CASSSGWNEQFF TGTGCCAGCAGCTCAGGTTGGAATGAGCAGTTCTTC TRBV9 - - TRBJ2-1
CASSLALQGAYEQYF TGTGCCAGCAGCTTAGCGCTTCAAGGGGCCTACGAGCAGTACTTC TRBV7-2 - - TRBJ2-7
CACLDTGGLLGYTF TGTGCCTGTCTCGATACGGGGGGGCTGCTGGGCTACACCTTC TRBV6-1 - - TRBJ1-2
CASGLRVSPSSYNEQFF TGTGCTAGTGGTTTGAGGGTCAGCCCAAGCTCCTACAATGAGCAGTTCTTC TRBV12-5 once - TRBJ2-1
CASSLAWTYEQYF TGTGCCAGCAGCTTAGCCTGGACCTACGAGCAGTACTTC TRBV7-2 - - TRBJ2-7
CASSMSSTDYGYTF TGTGCCAGTAGTATGTCCTCAACGGACTATGGCTACACCTTC TRBV19 few - TRBJ1-2
CASSLAGLATHIQYF TGTGCCAGCAGCTTAGCGGGACTAGCGACGCACATTCAGTACTTC TRBV7-8 - TRBD2 TRBJ2-4
CASSLAGTGYEQYF TGTGCCAGCAGCTTAGCCGGGACAGGGTACGAGCAGTACTTC TRBV7-9 once TRBD1 TRBJ2-7
CASGGLANANNEQFF TGTGCCAGCGGCGGACTAGCGAACGCCAACAATGAGCAGTTCTTC TRBV6-1 few TRBD2 TRBJ2-1
CASSVVAGALHEQYF TGTGCCAGCAGCGTAGTGGCGGGAGCCCTCCACGAGCAGTACTTC TRBV9 - TRBD2 TRBJ2-7
CAISSGIGYTF TGTGCCATCAGCTCAGGGATTGGCTACACCTTC TRBV10-3 few - TRBJ1-2
CATARDYEQYF TGTGCCACCGCACGGGACTACGAGCAGTACTTC TRBV2 - - TRBJ2-7
CASSRGLAGEETQYF TGCGCCAGCAGCCGAGGTCTAGCGGGAGAAGAGACCCAGTACTTC TRBV10-1 - TRBD2 TRBJ2-5
CASSERASGTTDTQYF TGTGCCAGCAGTGAACGGGCCAGCGGGACGACAGATACGCAGTATTTT TRBV2 few TRBD2 TRBJ2-3
CASSQGLTNYGYTF TGTGCCAGCAGTCAGGGGCTTACTAACTATGGCTACACCTTC TRBV28 - - TRBJ1-2
CASSQGGRRSTDTQYF TGCGCCAGCAGCCAAGGAGGCCGGCGGAGCACAGATACGCAGTATTTT TRBV4-1 many - TRBJ2-3
CASSSGGIFTDTQYF TGTGCCAGCAGTAGCGGGGGGATATTCACAGATACGCAGTATTTT TRBV2 - TRBD2 TRBJ2-3